This T cell receptor beta chain was sequenced during a study of blood T cell repertoires in COVID-19. Generated by immunoSEQ multiplex PCR, the TCRdb table keeps only in-frame clones and is missing some. The sample has 48,000 or so clones, more than 75% seen once. V lost 5 bases, J lost 1 base, and 14 bases lay in between. The CDR3 has 15 residues. Germline V CDR1 and CDR2: SGHVS, FNYEAQ. The genes are TRBV7-6 and TRBJ1-1; D gene uncertain. Material: peripheral blood. This receptor was taken from a woman aged 60 to 75 with acute or convalescent COVID-19. The CDR3, as DNA: TGTGCCAGCAGCCAGAATGCGGGCCCGAACACTGAAGCTTTCTTT. Translated, it gives CASSQNAGPNTEAFF.